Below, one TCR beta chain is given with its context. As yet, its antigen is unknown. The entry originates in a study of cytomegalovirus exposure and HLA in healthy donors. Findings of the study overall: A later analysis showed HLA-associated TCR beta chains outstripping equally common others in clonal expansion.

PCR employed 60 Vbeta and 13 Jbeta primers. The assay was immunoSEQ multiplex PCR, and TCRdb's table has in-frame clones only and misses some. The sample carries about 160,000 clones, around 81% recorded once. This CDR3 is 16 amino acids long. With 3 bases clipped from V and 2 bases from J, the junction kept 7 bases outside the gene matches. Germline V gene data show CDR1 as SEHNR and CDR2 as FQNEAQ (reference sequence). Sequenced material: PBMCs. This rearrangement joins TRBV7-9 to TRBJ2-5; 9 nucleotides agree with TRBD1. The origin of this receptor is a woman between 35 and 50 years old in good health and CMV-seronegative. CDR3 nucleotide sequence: TGTGCCAGCAGCTTTGGCGACAGGGGGGTTCAAGAGACCCAGTACTTC. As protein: CASSFGDRGVQETQYF.